Included here is one T cell receptor (beta chain) sequence, with context. Its cognate antigen is unknown. This sample was included in a study of STAT5B mutations in CD4+ large granular lymphocyte leukemia. Study as a whole: When available, cryopreserved cells underwent CD8+ depletion before CD4+ selection. Study results and limitations: About a quarter of private leukemic clonotypes occurred rarely in other patients' non-leukemic repertoires.

This CDR3 has 17 residues. V lost 3 bases, J lost 0 bases, and 14 bases lay in between. The germline CDR1 and CDR2 sequences are LNHDA and SQIVND (reference sequence). Padova, Helsinki and Shinshu hematology units supplied the CD4+ T-LGLL patients. Profiled with immunoSEQ multiplex PCR; TCRdb holds only in-frame clones, not every one. Of 9,500 to 10,000 clones detected, roughly four fifths appear once; the ten largest clones hold about two thirds. This chain connects TRBV19 to TRBJ1-4; D is unresolved. Sequencing was carried out using PBMCs. The TCR comes from a man aged 60-69 years with CD4+ T-cell large granular lymphocyte leukemia. CDR3 in DNA: TGTGCCAGTAGTATCTTCGGGCAGGTTGCAACTAATGAAAAACTGTTTTTT. Encoded protein: CASSIFGQVATNEKLFF.